This T cell receptor beta chain comes out of a study of cytomegalovirus exposure and HLA in healthy donors. The overall study: Early released data comprised 80 million to 100 million unique TCRs from HLA-typed donors.

Turning to this clone: Its antigen is unidentified.

The V and J ends lost 5 bases and 0 bases respectively, with 4 bases between them. The CDR3 runs to 12 residues. The germline V gene encodes CDR1 SGHAT and CDR2 FQNNGV. Study observations and caveats: Later on, a genetic analysis was performed. It linked a missense variant in DCLRE1C with V- and J-gene trimming of TCR beta. CMV antigen specificity of three CMV-associated chains was confirmed in vitro. A later analysis found TCR association rates differed by HLA locus, highest for DRB1 and lowest for HLA-C.

Primers included in the PCR were 60 Vbeta and 13 Jbeta primers. Data came from immunoSEQ multiplex PCR; TCRdb stores just in-frame clones and leaves some out. The table has fewer than 200,000 clones, 65% to 85% seen once. This chain joins TRBV11-2 and TRBJ2-5; D not resolved. The sequence was collected from a woman aged 50 to 65 in good health and CMV-seropositive. Input material: PBMCs. CDR3 sequence: CASSPNQETQYF. In DNA form, the CDR3 reads TGTGCCAGCAGCCCTAACCAAGAGACCCAGTACTTC.